Listed below are T cell receptor beta chains from one sample, sequenced in a study of blood T cell repertoires in COVID-19. The protocol was immunoSEQ multiplex PCR, while the TCRdb copy is restricted to in-frame clones and leaves out a portion. The table has approximately 200,000 clones, around 83% seen once. The sequencing input was peripheral blood. The receptor set was obtained from a woman between 45 and 65 years old with acute or convalescent COVID-19. Each CDR3 is given without its conserved first and last residue. The D gene is left open where the match is weak. Clone size is stated in some rows and not others, as once, few, many or a class when expanded.

>TRBV19|13|few|TRBD1
ASSIAGTGGTEAF
>TRBV7-2|12|once|TRBD1
ASSRMGQGEGYT
>TRBV11-2|11|-|-
ASSATENSPLH
>TRBV19|10|-|-
ASTRESYGYT
>TRBV24-1|19|-|TRBD1
ATSDPETRTGEGMGPYEQY
>TRBV5-1|14|-|TRBD1
ASSLEGQGGAGELF
>TRBV5-5|13|few|-
ASSLDAPTGRPQH
>TRBV7-2|12|-|TRBD1
ASSLRGRTGELF
>TRBV28|14|-|-
ASSFGRGEKGETQY
>TRBV28|14|-|TRBD1
ASSFSGQGDNQPQH
>TRBV4-1|14|-|TRBD1
ASSQRTGLANYGYT
>TRBV7-7|14|-|-
ASSFIAGHRNEKLF
>TRBV6-5|14|-|TRBD2
ASSYGEGWGTDTQY
>TRBV20-1|9|-|-
SARRVYEQY
>TRBV7-2|15|once|-
ASSLTFGRLSGNTIY
>TRBV9|12|-|TRBD2
ASSVEPSGREQY
>TRBV6-6|11|-|-
ASSYGQNTEAF
>TRBV28|11|-|-
ASRTSGEETQY
>TRBV11-3|13|once|-
ASAGTDKNTGELF
>TRBV30|12|-|-
ALHGGSRGNTIY
>TRBV19|14|-|-
ASSSSPPTLTRGYT
>TRBV3-1/TRBV3-2|14|-|TRBD2
ASSQAAGGPKNEQF
>TRBV19|14|once|-
ASRLDPVRTNEKLF